A single sample is the source of the 8 T cell receptor beta chains below, sequenced in a study of T cell repertoires in cytomegalovirus infection. In TCRdb, the reads were re-called with MiXCR into one record per CDR3 protein. There are around 100,000 distinct CDR3 sequences in the sample; over 25% occur only once, and more than 35% lies in the top ten. These receptors are not linked to any known antigen. The material was CD8+ T cells from cultured PBMCs, obtained from culture after CMV antigen stimulation. These receptors were taken from a human donor in good health (CMV status not recorded). Some clones in this sample may be carry-over from other donors' samples.

This clonotype was seen repeatedly, ten times or more. The chain employs TRBV9 and TRBJ2-1, with D perhaps given as TRBD1 or TRBD2 (5 bases each). Germline lookup yields CDR1 SGDLS and CDR2 YYNGEE. With 7 bases removed from V and 2 bases from J, the gap between germline ends came to 7 bases. The CDR3 loop spans 12 amino acids. CDR3 DNA: TGTGCCAGCGGGGGAACCTACAATGAGCAGTTCTTC. Amino acids: CASGGTYNEQFF.

The V and J genes are TRBV15 and TRBJ2-5; 7 nucleotides match TRBD1. CDR3 length equals 15 residues. CDR1 is LNHNV, CDR2 YYDKDF, per germline (reference sequence). Trimming took 3 bases from V and 5 from J; bases not matched to a gene: 9. This chain's CDR3 is CATSRTRGIMETQYF. CDR3 sequence (DNA): TGTGCCACCAGCAGGACCAGGGGGATTATGGAGACCCAGTACTTC.

The chain carries TRBV4-1 and TRBJ1-1; 7 bases map to TRBD1. The CDR3 loop spans 18 amino acids. The germline V gene has CDR1 MGHRA and CDR2 YSYEKL. Trimming took 0 bases from V and 0 from J; bases not matched to a gene: 10. CDR3 loop: CASSQDRPLTGMNTEAFF. The CDR3 DNA reads as TGCGCCAGCAGCCAAGATCGCCCCTTGACAGGGATGAACACTGAAGCTTTCTTT.

A note on this clonotype: A much larger clone lies one base from this, so it may be a read error. The chain has TRBV7-2 and TRBJ1-1; D is unresolved. The V gene's germline CDR1 is SGHTA and CDR2 FQGNSA. CDR3 size: 14 residues. CDR3 DNA sequence: TGTGGCAGCACCCCAATCGGGTTAAACACTGAAGCTTTCTTT. The encoded protein is CGSTPIGLNTEAFF. Looking up the rest from reference TRBV7-2 and TRBJ1-1 gives the full variable domain: GAGVSQSPSNKVTEKGKDVELRCDPISGHTALYWYRQSLGQGLEFLIYFQGNSAPDKSGLPSDRFSAERTGGSVSTLTIQRTQQEDSAVYLCGSTPIGLNTEAFFGQGTRLTVV.

This clonotype was seen a few times. The J gene is TRBJ2-7, the V gene TRBV7-9; D gene uncertain. V was pared by 5 bases and J by 5 bases, with 25 bases between. Per germline, CDR1 SEHNR and CDR2 FQNEAQ (reference sequence). The CDR3 contains 17 residues. CDR3 DNA: TGTGCCAGCAGCCCCTCCCCGCCGAGCCCAAGGTTGAACGAGCAGTACTTC. As protein: CASSPSPPSPRLNEQYF.

This clonotype has only one observation. The rearrangement joins TRBV27 to TRBJ2-7; D possibly corresponds to TRBD2 (6 bases). CDR3 length: 14 residues. V lost 4 bases and J lost 3, with 13 bases in between. The V gene's germline CDR1 is MNHEY and CDR2 SMNVEV (reference sequence). CDR3: CASSSGGWGYEQYF. CDR3 sequence (DNA): TGTGCCAGCAGTTCAGGAGGGTGGGGCTACGAGCAGTACTTC.

The V gene is TRBV7-6, the J gene TRBJ2-2; 7 bases map to TRBD1. The CDR3 is 16 residues long. J lost 5 bases, V lost 5 bases, and 11 bases had no gene match. Germline V gives CDR1 SGHVS, CDR2 FNYEAQ. The chain's CDR3 is CASSREGGPWTGELFF. Written as DNA, the CDR3 is TGTGCCAGCAGCAGAGAAGGGGGCCCGTGGACCGGGGAGCTGTTTTTT. The full variable domain, in which reference TRBV7-6 and TRBJ2-2 provide the parts outside the CDR3, is GAGVSQSPRYKVTKRGQDVALRCDPISGHVSLYWYRQALGQGPEFLTYFNYEAQQDKSGLPNDRFSAERPEGSISTLTIQRTEQRDSAMYRCASSREGGPWTGELFFGEGSRLTVL.

CDR3 bases: TGCGCCAGCAGCTTGCCTCTCGGACAGGTTCCCTACGAGCAGTACTTC. Its protein product is CASSLPLGQVPYEQYF. The rearrangement links TRBV5-1 to TRBJ2-7, with 7 bases that match TRBD1. The germline V gene encodes CDR1 SGHRS and CDR2 YFSETQ. The V segment lost 1 base and the J segment 2 bases; nucleotides outside the gene matches: 9. The CDR3 sequence is 16 residues long.